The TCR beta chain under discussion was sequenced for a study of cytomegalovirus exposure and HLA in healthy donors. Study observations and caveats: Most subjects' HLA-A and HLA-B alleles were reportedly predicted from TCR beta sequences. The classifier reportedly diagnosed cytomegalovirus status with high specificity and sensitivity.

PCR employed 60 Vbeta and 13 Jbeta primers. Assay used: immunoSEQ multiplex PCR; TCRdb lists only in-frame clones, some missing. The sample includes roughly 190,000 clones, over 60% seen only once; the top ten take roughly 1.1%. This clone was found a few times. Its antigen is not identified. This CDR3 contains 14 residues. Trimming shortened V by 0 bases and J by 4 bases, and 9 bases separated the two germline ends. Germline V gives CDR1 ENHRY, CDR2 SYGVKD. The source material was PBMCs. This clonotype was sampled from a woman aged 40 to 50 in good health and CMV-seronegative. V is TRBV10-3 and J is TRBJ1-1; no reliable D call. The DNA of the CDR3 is TGTGCCATCAGTGAGTCAGAGGGTCGCACTGAAGCTTTCTTT. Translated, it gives CAISESEGRTEAFF.